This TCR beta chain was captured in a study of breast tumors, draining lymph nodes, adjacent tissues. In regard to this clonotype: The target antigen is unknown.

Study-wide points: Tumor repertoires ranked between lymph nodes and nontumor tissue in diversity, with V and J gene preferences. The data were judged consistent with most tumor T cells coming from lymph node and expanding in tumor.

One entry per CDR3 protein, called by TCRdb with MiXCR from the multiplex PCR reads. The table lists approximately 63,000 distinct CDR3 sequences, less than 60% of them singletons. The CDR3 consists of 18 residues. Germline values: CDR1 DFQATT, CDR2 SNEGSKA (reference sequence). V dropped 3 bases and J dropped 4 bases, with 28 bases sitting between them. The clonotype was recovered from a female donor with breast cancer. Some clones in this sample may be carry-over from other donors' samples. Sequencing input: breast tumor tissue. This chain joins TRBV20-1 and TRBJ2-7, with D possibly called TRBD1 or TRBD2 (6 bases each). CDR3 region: CSASHAGADTGEGYEQYF. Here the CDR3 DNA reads TGCAGTGCTAGCCACGCAGGGGCGGACACGGGAGAGGGGTACGAGCAGTACTTC.